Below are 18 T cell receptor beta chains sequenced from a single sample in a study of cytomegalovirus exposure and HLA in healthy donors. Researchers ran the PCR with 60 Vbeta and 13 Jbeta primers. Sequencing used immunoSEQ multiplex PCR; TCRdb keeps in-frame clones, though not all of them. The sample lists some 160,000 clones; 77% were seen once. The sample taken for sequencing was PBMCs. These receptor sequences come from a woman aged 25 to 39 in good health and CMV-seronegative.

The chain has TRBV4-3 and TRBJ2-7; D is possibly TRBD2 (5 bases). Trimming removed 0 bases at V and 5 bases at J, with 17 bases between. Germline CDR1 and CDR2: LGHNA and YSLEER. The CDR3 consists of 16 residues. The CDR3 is CASSQDPRGLGNEQYF. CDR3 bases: TGCGCCAGCAGCCAAGACCCCCGGGGATTAGGAAACGAGCAGTACTTC.

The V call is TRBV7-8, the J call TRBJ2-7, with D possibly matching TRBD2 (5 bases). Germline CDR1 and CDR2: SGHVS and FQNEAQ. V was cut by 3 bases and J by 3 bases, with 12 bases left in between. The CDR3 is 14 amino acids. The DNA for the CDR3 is TGTGCCAGCAGCTTCAGCGGTCAAATCTACGAGCAGTACTTC. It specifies CASSFSGQIYEQYF. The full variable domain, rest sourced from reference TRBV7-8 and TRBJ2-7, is GAGVSQSPRYKVAKRGQDVALRCDPISGHVSLFWYQQALGQGPEFLTYFQNEAQLDKSGLPSDRFFAERPEGSVSTLKIQRTQQEDSAVYLCASSFSGQIYEQYFGPGTRLTVT.

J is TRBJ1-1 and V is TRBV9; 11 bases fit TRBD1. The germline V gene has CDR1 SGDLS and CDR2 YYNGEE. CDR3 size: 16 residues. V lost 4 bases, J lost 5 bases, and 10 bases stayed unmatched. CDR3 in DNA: TGTGCCAGCAGCCCAAGGACAGGGGGCGCGGGAACTGAAGCTTTCTTT. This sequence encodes CASSPRTGGAGTEAFF.

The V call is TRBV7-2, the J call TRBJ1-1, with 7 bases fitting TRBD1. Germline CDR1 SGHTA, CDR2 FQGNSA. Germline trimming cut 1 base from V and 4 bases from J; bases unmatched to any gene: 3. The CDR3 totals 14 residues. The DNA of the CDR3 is TGTGCCAGCAGCTTAGGTCCAGGGGGCACTGAAGCTTTCTTT. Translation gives CASSLGPGGTEAFF.

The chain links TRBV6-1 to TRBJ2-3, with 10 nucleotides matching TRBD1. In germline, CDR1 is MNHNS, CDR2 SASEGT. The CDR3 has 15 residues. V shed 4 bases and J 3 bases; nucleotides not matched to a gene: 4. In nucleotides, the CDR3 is TGTGCCAGCAGTGCCGGGACAGGGGAGACAGATACGCAGTATTTT. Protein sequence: CASSAGTGETDTQYF.

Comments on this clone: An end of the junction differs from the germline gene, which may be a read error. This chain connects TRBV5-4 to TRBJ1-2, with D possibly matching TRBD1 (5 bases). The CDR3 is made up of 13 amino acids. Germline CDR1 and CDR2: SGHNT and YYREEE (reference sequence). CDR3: CASSPTGNYGYPF. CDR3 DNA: TGTGCCAGCAGCCCTACAGGAAACTATGGCTACCCCTTC. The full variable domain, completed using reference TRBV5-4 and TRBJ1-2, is ETGVTQSPTHLIKTRGQQVTLRCSSQSGHNTVSWYQQALGQGPQFIFQYYREEENGRGNFPPRFSGLQFPNYSSELNVNALELDDSALYLCASSPTGNYGYPFGSGTRLTVV.

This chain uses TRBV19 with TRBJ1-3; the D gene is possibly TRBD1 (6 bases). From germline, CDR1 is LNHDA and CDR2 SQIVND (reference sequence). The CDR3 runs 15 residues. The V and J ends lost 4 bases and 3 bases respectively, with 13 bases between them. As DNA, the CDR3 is TGTGCCAGTAGTACTACAGGGAGTCGTGGAAACACCATATATTTT. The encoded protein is CASSTTGSRGNTIYF.

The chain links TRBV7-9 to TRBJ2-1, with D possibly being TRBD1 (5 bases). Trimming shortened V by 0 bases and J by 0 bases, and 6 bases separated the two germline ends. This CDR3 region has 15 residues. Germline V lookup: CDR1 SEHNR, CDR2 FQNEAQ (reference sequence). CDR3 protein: CASSLAQGSYNEQFF. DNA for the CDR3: TGTGCCAGCAGCTTAGCGCAGGGCTCCTACAATGAGCAGTTCTTC.

DNA of the CDR3: TGTGCCAGCAGCTTAGTAAATTCCCCCGGGGAGCTGTTTTTT. It codes for CASSLVNSPGELFF. This chain uses TRBV11-2 with TRBJ2-2; the D is unclear. CDR1 is SGHAT and CDR2 is FQNNGV in the germline V gene. CDR3 length equals 14 residues. Trimming cost V 1 base and J 6 bases, with 9 bases left between them.

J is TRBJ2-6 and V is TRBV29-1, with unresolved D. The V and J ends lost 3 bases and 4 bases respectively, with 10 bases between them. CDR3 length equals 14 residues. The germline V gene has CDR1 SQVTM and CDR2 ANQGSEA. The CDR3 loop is CSVDQAGGANVLTF. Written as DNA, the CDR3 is TGCAGCGTTGACCAGGCTGGGGGGGCCAACGTCCTGACTTTC.

CDR3: CAINPGGGEQYF. Here the CDR3 DNA reads TGTGCCATCAATCCGGGGGGGGGCGAGCAGTACTTC. The chain carries TRBV10-3 and TRBJ2-7, with 8 positions matching TRBD2. The V and J ends lost 7 bases and 6 bases, in that order; junction bases with no gene match: 5. The CDR3 contains 12 residues. Germline V gives CDR1 ENHRY, CDR2 SYGVKD.

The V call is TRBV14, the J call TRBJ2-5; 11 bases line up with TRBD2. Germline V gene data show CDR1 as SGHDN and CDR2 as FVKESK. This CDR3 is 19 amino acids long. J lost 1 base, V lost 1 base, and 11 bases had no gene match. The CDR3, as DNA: TGTGCCAGCAGCCAAGTAGGAGTACTAGCGGGGGACCTCCAAGAGACCCAGTACTTC. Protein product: CASSQVGVLAGDLQETQYF. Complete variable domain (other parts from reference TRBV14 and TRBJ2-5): EAGVTQFPSHSVIEKGQTVTLRCDPISGHDNLYWYRRVMGKEIKFLLHFVKESKQDESGMPNNRFLAERTGGTYSTLKVQPAELEDSGVYFCASSQVGVLAGDLQETQYFGPGTRLLVL.

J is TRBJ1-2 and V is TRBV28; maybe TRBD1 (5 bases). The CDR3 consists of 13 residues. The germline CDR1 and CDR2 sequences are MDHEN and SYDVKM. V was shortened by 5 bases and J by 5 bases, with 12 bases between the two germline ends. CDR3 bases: TGTGCCAGCAGTGGACATCGGGGGTATGGCTACACCTTC. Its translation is CASSGHRGYGYTF.

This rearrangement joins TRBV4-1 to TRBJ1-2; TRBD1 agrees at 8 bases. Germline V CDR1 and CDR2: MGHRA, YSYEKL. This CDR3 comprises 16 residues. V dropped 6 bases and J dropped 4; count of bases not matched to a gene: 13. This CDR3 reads CASSHLRGLRGYGYTF. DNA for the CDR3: TGCGCCAGCAGTCACCTCAGGGGGCTGAGGGGCTATGGCTACACCTTC.

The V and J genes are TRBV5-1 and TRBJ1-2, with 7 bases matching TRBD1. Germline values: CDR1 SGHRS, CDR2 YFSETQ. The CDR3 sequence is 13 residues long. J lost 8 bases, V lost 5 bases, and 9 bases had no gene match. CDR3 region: CASRQDRASGYTF. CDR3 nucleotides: TGCGCCAGCAGGCAAGACAGGGCGAGCGGCTACACCTTC.

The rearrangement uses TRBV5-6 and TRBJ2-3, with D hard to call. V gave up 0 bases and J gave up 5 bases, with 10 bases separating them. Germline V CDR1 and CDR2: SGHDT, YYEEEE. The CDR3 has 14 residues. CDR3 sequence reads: CASSLVSSKDTQYF. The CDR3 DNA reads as TGTGCCAGCAGCTTGGTTTCGTCTAAAGATACGCAGTATTTT.

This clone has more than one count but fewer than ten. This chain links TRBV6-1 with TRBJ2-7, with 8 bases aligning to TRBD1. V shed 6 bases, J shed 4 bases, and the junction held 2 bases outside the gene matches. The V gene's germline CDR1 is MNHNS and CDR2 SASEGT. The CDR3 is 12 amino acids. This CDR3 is CASSGQGYEQYF. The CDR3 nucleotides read TGTGCCAGCAGCGGACAGGGTTACGAGCAGTACTTC.

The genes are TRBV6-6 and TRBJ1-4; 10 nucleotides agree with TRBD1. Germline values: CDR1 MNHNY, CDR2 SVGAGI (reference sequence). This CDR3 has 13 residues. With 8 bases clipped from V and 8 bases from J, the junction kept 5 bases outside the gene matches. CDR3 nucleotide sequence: TGTGCCAGCCTCAGGACAGGGGGGGAAAAACTGTTTTTT. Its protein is CASLRTGGEKLFF.